The entry below describes one TCR beta chain. This clonotype has at least ten counts. The antigen it binds to is not known. No base quality information exists; no much larger clone differs at one position. Library method: 5' RACE. Instrument used: Illumina HiSeq 2500. The second PCR ran for about 7 to 11 cycles and used a J-beta primer mix along with a sample-barcoded 5' primer. Each TCR beta cDNA molecule received a unique molecular identifier from a template-switch 5' adaptor carrying 12 random nucleotides. Each sample yielded at least 3 million CDR3-containing paired-end reads. First-strand cDNA was synthesized from all RNA with the Mint cDNA synthesis kit, primed by a TRBC-specific oligonucleotide. After uracil-DNA glycosylase treatment, a first 18-cycle PCR used universal primers M1SS and BC2_uni_R on all cDNA. The study's own analysis went as follows. Normalization of each sample was performed by random selection of 1 million high-quality reads, each carrying a distinct molecular identifier. Instead of being binned into consensus sequences, reads with shared molecular identifiers were discarded. CDR3 identification, clonotype clustering and error correction used MiTCR with a Q25 quality threshold and the strictest error-elimination algorithm. Lower-bound total TCR beta diversity was estimated with a nonparametric unseen species model using Euler transformation. TCRdb trimmed public reads at Q25 via fastp, called clones via MiXCR and kept in-frame beta chains. Each record represents a unique CDR3 protein, reported with the most common genes and DNA among its rows. It is TCRdb's table, rather than the study itself, that gives the V and J calls and clone size. The sample profile shows 1.5 million to 2 million distinct CDR3 sequences; about 30% of them were found once. The top ten hold over 7% of the sample.

Compared with germline, V lacks 5 bases and J lacks 1 base; bases without a gene match: 3. The CDR3 holds 15 amino acids from the cysteine to the phenylalanine. Just CDR3 DNA is preserved here, 45 bases in frame from base 1. The donors were some 39 Caucasian individuals from Russia, aged roughly 6 to 90 years, who were systemically healthy. Around 9.9 milliliters of peripheral blood were collected from each donor into EDTA-treated Vacutainer tubes. PBMCs were isolated by Ficoll-Paque density-gradient centrifugation, with at least 6 million obtained per sample. Total RNA was extracted from PBMCs with Trizol reagent, with at least 6 micrograms obtained per sample. Naive CD45RAhigh/CD27high T cell percentages were measured by flow cytometry on a PBMC aliquot from every donor. This entry is derived from a study of blood T cells in healthy people across ages (dated by TCRdb to the mid-2010s). Describing the broader study: In model experiments, roughly one uniquely barcoded TCR beta cDNA molecule per two T cells was captured by template switching. To track age-related changes in TCR beta repertoire diversity, the study relied on deep sequencing normalized with unique cDNA molecular identifiers. Four age groups were formed from the donors: young (average roughly 15 years), middle-aged (approximately 39), aged (approximately 60) and long-lived (about 80). To avoid experimental bias, donors of different ages were spread randomly across the sequencing lanes. The study analyzed two additional independent replicas of 1 million unique cDNA reads from the same blood draw for two donors, one aged 18 to 30 and one aged 80 or older. The paper as a whole reports these results and caveats: Bulk unsorted PBMC profiling prevented conclusive comparison of naive and antigen-experienced compartments. Estimates of total diversity from one million sequenced T cells were regarded as lower bounds and underestimates. Compared with the aged group, more naive CD4+ T cells, fewer expanded clones and increased TCR diversity were shown by the long-lived group, suggesting age selection. As age increased, observed TCR beta diversity per million T cells dropped in a roughly linear way, and a significant reduction was already evident by age about 36. The percentage of naive T cells measured by flow cytometry correlated strongly with observed TCR beta diversity. Because donor CMV infection status was unknown, age-related changes in expanded clonotypes were potentially confounded.

The sequencing sample was made of blood. The receptor comes from a woman in her 30s in good health. In this chain, TRBV12-3 or TRBV12-4 is recombined with TRBJ2-3; 10 bases in the middle match TRBD1. The CDR3 protein sequence reads: CASSRTGGRTDTQYF. The DNA reads TGTGCCAGCAGTCGGACAGGGGGACGCACAGATACGCAGTATTTT.